This T cell receptor (beta chain) came from a study of Ad26.COV2.S vaccination and SARS-CoV-2 variants. Study-level information: This donor came from the COV1001 trial of Ad26.COV2.S. Ad26.COV2.S shots went into the muscle once or twice, 56 days apart. Findings of the study overall: For non-spike TCRs, breadth in vaccine recipients resembled that in placebo recipients.

Noted treatment: 15 to 20 received Ad26.COV2.S at low or high dose, single or two shots; several received placebo; per-sample allocation not given. Sampling was done on day 63 after the first vaccine or placebo injection. This vaccine is an Ad26 vector that expresses the Wuhan-strain SARS-CoV-2 spike. This clone occurred once. The antigen remains undetermined. Only in-frame clones appear in the TCRdb table, and some are missing; sequencing was by immunoSEQ multiplex PCR. The sample yields 300,000 to 350,000 clones, about 87% seen once. Sequences were derived from peripheral blood, sampled in a trial of Ad26.COV2.S vaccine versus placebo. The source is a person between 18 and 65 years old who received the Ad26.COV2.S COVID-19 vaccine or a placebo.

CDR3: CASRTTSGRGETQYF. The CDR3 DNA reads TGTGCCAGCAGGACGACTAGCGGGAGAGGTGAGACCCAGTACTTC. The V call is TRBV27, the J call TRBJ2-5, with 12 bases matching TRBD2. Germline CDR1 and CDR2: MNHEY and SMNVEV (reference sequence). The CDR3 is 15 amino acids. Losses at the gene ends were 6 bases for V and 5 bases for J; bases not matched to a gene: 7.